The T cell receptor (beta chain) described here comes from a study of blood T cell repertoires in COVID-19. About the research overall: The United States, Italy and Spain were the sources of the acute and convalescent COVID-19 samples. Sample material is recorded as cDNA or gDNA derived from T cells, B-cell-depleted T cells, or PBMCs.

The participants were between about 18 and 100 years old and came from about two dozen US areas. Membership in each cohort depended on participant-reported clinical history. Repertoires were generated with immunoSEQ multiplex PCR, while TCRdb's copy carries only in-frame clones and drops some. The sample has hundreds of thousands of clones, approximately 86% seen once. The receptor was derived from a woman in her thirties or forties with acute COVID-19. Sequencing was done on a sample of PBMCs or T cells enriched from blood (not recorded which).

The CDR3 nucleotides are TGTGCCAGCAGCGTAGGAGTCTATGGCTACACCTTC. It yields the protein CASSVGVYGYTF. The chain has TRBV9 and TRBJ1-2, with D hard to call. Germline CDR1 SGDLS, CDR2 YYNGEE. This CDR3 is built from 12 residues. The V and J ends lost 0 bases and 4 bases respectively, with 4 bases between them.